The 8 T cell receptor beta chains listed next were all sequenced from one sample in a study of T cells after yellow fever vaccination. From the 5' RACE reads, TCRdb called clonotypes with MiXCR, one entry per CDR3 protein. The sample lists approximately 550,000 distinct CDR3 sequences; about a fifth were seen once. Sequenced material: PBMCs, taken 15 days after the yellow fever booster vaccination. The receptors were sampled from a man younger than 45 who received the YFV17D yellow fever vaccine.

This clonotype has a handful of counts. The chain employs TRBV7-8 and TRBJ2-1, with D perhaps TRBD2 (6 bases). Germline loops: CDR1 SGHVS, CDR2 FQNEAQ. Trimming pared 1 base from V and 3 bases from J, leaving 10 bases between. The CDR3 length is 15 residues. The CDR3 DNA sequence: TGTGCCAGCAGCTTAGTCGGCGGGAACTACAATGAGCAGTTCTTC. Amino acids: CASSLVGGNYNEQFF. Combining the CDR3 with reference TRBV7-8 and TRBJ2-1 gives the whole variable domain GAGVSQSPRYKVAKRGQDVALRCDPISGHVSLFWYQQALGQGPEFLTYFQNEAQLDKSGLPSDRFFAERPEGSVSTLKIQRTQQEDSAVYLCASSLVGGNYNEQFFGPGTRLTVL.

The chain couples TRBV6-1 to TRBJ2-5; TRBD2 aligns across 7 bases. The CDR3 sequence is 14 residues long. Looked up from germline, CDR1 is MNHNS and CDR2 is SASEGT. V lost 5 bases, J lost 5 bases, and 8 bases stayed unmatched. CDR3 coding DNA: TGTGCCAGCAGTCCCTCTTCGCGGGGGGAGACCCAGTACTTC. This codes for CASSPSSRGETQYF.

This chain uses TRBV7-2 with TRBJ2-2; D remains ambiguous. CDR3 length: 15 residues. The ends were cut back, 6 bases at V and 4 bases at J, with 15 bases in the middle. From germline, CDR1 is SGHTA and CDR2 FQGNSA. Here the CDR3 reads CASSLGPPGTGELFF. In nucleotides, the CDR3 is TGTGCCAGCAGTCTGGGCCCACCCGGCACCGGGGAGCTGTTTTTT.

This clonotype was counted only a few times. CDR3 amino acids: CASSRRDRQNTGELFF. The DNA of the CDR3 is TGTGCCAGCAGTCGTAGGGACAGGCAGAACACCGGGGAGCTGTTTTTT. This rearrangement joins TRBV12-3 or TRBV12-4 to TRBJ2-2; 8 bases fit TRBD1. This CDR3 has 16 amino acids. The trim removed 5 bases at V and 1 base at J, leaving 6 bases unmatched.

The V and J genes are TRBV4-3 and TRBJ2-5, with a weak D call TRBD2 (5 bases). CDR1 is LGHNA, CDR2 YSLEER, per germline. The V end lost 5 bases, the J end lost 5 bases, and 12 bases lay between the germline ends. The length of the CDR3 is 13 residues. CDR3 bases: TGCGCCAGCAGCGCGGACTTAAAGGAGACCCAGTACTTC. It specifies CASSADLKETQYF.

In its sample, this clonotype was seen once. J is TRBJ2-7 and V is TRBV5-1; 7 bases map to TRBD2. The trim removed 6 bases at V and 0 bases at J, leaving 12 bases unmatched. The V gene's germline CDR1 is SGHRS and CDR2 YFSETQ. The CDR3 has 16 residues. Here the CDR3 reads CASTLTPAGTSYEQYF. CDR3 bases: TGCGCCAGCACTCTAACCCCAGCGGGGACCTCCTACGAGCAGTACTTC.

This clonotype appeared a few times. CDR3 sequence: CSARTGVDSPLHF. Here the CDR3 DNA reads TGCAGTGCTAGGACAGGGGTCGATTCACCCCTCCACTTT. This sequence joins TRBV20-1 and TRBJ1-6, with TRBD1 matching 8 bases. The germline gives CDR1 DFQATT, CDR2 SNEGSKA (reference sequence). Trimming at V came to 3 bases and at J to 8 bases, leaving 3 bases not matched to a gene. The CDR3 is made up of 13 amino acids.

The chain couples TRBV5-1 to TRBJ2-5; D is unclear. Trimming cost V 3 bases and J 5 bases, with 17 bases left between them. The CDR3 contains 15 residues. CDR1 and CDR2 (germline): SGHRS, YFSETQ. The CDR3 sequence: CASSSWNGPGETQYF. The CDR3 DNA follows: TGCGCCAGCAGCTCCTGGAACGGGCCTGGGGAGACCCAGTACTTC.